This is a list of T cell receptor beta chains from one sample in a study of blood T cell repertoires in COVID-19. The assay was immunoSEQ multiplex PCR, and TCRdb's table has in-frame clones only and misses some. Among 68,000 or so clones, approximately 90% were seen once, and the ten largest hold roughly 2.5%. The sequenced sample consisted of peripheral blood. The receptors derive from a man in his 70s with active or convalescent COVID-19. Each CDR3 is given without its conserved first and last residue. The order of the fields is V gene, J gene, CDR3 protein.

>TRBV6-5|TRBJ1-1
ASRLDRLNTEAF
>TRBV19|TRBJ1-2
ASTNPGTGKGYT
>TRBV19|TRBJ1-4
ASSIGGRGFGEKLF
>TRBV6-6|TRBJ1-1
ASSYSSYEAF
>TRBV2|TRBJ2-7
ATISGGPPGQY
>TRBV5-1|TRBJ2-2
ASSLHGDGELF
>TRBV2|TRBJ2-3
ASRYRYTQY
>TRBV11-2|TRBJ2-1
ASSPEGEQF
>TRBV29-1|TRBJ1-1
SVAGNAEAF
>TRBV7-9|TRBJ1-3
ASSLTGNTIY
>TRBV4-1|TRBJ2-1
ASSQDPGTNNEQF